This T cell receptor (beta chain) emerged from a study of identical twins. TCRdb reanalysed the 5' RACE reads using MiXCR and keeps one entry per CDR3 protein. The sample consists of about 210,000 distinct CDR3 sequences, roughly a tenth of them appearing once. General study findings and limits: Excess low generation probability was seen in twin-shared out-of-frame alpha sequences.

Trimming cost V 0 bases and J 1 base; bases outside gene matches: 3. The CDR3 runs to 17 residues. The germline V gene has CDR1 DFQATT and CDR2 SNEGSKA (reference sequence). In this sample, this clonotype turned up many times. What it binds is not known. The V call is TRBV20-1, the J call TRBJ2-7, with 16 bases aligning to TRBD2. Material: memory (CD45RO+) T cells sorted from blood. This receptor was obtained from a young woman in good health. CDR3 residues: CSARDGTSGGDSYEQYF. CDR3 DNA: TGCAGTGCTAGAGATGGGACTAGCGGGGGGGATTCCTACGAGCAGTACTTC.